This T cell receptor beta chain was documented in a study of T cells in Graves' hyperthyroidism and ophthalmopathy. Amplification of TCR beta CDR3 regions used RNA as the template. The HTBI primer set drove a first-round RT-PCR of the TCR CDR3. MiXCR, applied by TCRdb to the multiplex PCR reads, yields one record per CDR3 protein. The table shows fewer than 350,000 distinct CDR3 sequences, with 13% occurring only once. This CDR3 is built from 12 residues. Between the trimmed V and J ends, which lost 5 bases and 7 bases, there was a span of 9 bases. This clonotype came up many times. Diagnosis relied on clinical symptoms, serum thyroxine and TRAb, thyroid ultrasound and orbital computed tomography.

This sequence joins TRBV12-3 or TRBV12-4 and TRBJ2-1; D remains unclear. The specimen was blood. The sequence came from a woman aged 25 to 39 with Graves' hyperthyroidism that later progressed to Graves' ophthalmopathy. CDR3 nucleotide sequence: TGTGCCAGCAGTCGACCTGATAATGAGCAGTTCTTC. It encodes CASSRPDNEQFF.